Each of the 11 T cell receptor beta chains below was sequenced from the same sample in a study of blood T cell repertoires in COVID-19. Assay: immunoSEQ multiplex PCR; the TCRdb copy retains only in-frame clones and omits some. The repertoire holds about 260,000 clones, with 82% as singletons. Material for sequencing was peripheral blood. These receptors came from a woman aged 80 or older with acute or convalescent COVID-19.

V gene TRBV29-1 combines with J gene TRBJ1-1; a weak D match, TRBD1 (5 bases). CDR3 length equals 13 residues. V was cut by 3 bases and J by 4 bases, with 12 bases left in between. Per the germline V gene, CDR1 is SQVTM and CDR2 is ANQGSEA. The CDR3 sequence: CSVDGGRGTEAFF. In nucleotides, the CDR3 is TGCAGCGTTGACGGGGGGAGAGGCACTGAAGCTTTCTTT.

The DNA for the CDR3 is TGTGCCAGCAGTTATGGTGGGAGCCAGGCGAATACGCAGTATTTT. It yields the protein CASSYGGSQANTQYF. The V call is TRBV6-2 or TRBV6-3, the J call TRBJ2-3, with D tentatively TRBD2 (5 bases). In germline, CDR1 is MNHEY, CDR2 SVGEGT. The V end lost 3 bases, the J end lost 7 bases, and 17 bases lay between the germline ends. The CDR3 spans 15 residues.

V usage is TRBV12-3 or TRBV12-4 and J usage is TRBJ1-2; D gene ambiguous. The CDR3 length is 12 residues. Deletions cut 2 bases from V and 6 bases from J, with 7 bases between. CDR3 protein: CASSLYFDGYTF. CDR3 nucleotides: TGTGCCAGCAGTTTATATTTCGATGGCTACACCTTC.

The CDR3 nucleotides read TGTGCCAGCAGTGGGGGCAGGGGGCGACAAGAGACCCAGTACTTC. It is translated as CASSGGRGRQETQYF. This chain uses TRBV2 with TRBJ2-5, with TRBD1 matching over 8 bases. Losses at the gene ends were 4 bases for V and 2 bases for J; bases not matched to a gene: 6. Per germline, CDR1 SNHLY and CDR2 FYNNEI. The CDR3 has 15 amino acids.

The gene calls are TRBV28 and TRBJ2-1; D is possibly TRBD1 (6 bases). V lost 1 base to trimming and J lost 6 bases, with 10 bases between them. From germline, CDR1 is MDHEN and CDR2 SYDVKM. CDR3 length equals 14 residues. Here the CDR3 reads CASSLYGQSNEQFF. The CDR3 DNA reads as TGTGCCAGCAGTTTATACGGACAGTCCAATGAGCAGTTCTTC.

The chain's CDR3 is CASSYPGQGAYEQYF. The CDR3 nucleotides are TGTGCCAGCAGTTATCCGGGACAGGGGGCTTACGAGCAGTACTTC. The chain uses TRBV6-6 and TRBJ2-7, with TRBD1 matching 12 bases. Germline V gene sequence: CDR1 MNHNY, CDR2 SVGAGI (reference sequence). V was clipped by 3 bases and J by 4 bases; unmatched bases: 4. The CDR3 totals 15 residues.

This chain joins TRBV4-2 and TRBJ2-3, with TRBD2 matching over 10 bases. V lost 0 bases and J lost 2; bases outside the gene matches: 2. The CDR3 spans 16 residues. CDR1 and CDR2 (germline): LGHNA, YNFKEQ. CDR3 region: CASSQDGLAVTDTQYF. CDR3 sequence (DNA): TGTGCCAGCAGCCAAGATGGACTAGCGGTCACAGATACGCAGTATTTT.

The rearrangement links TRBV5-1 to TRBJ2-3; 7 bases line up with TRBD2. CDR3 length: 11 amino acids. Germline CDR1 SGHRS, CDR2 YFSETQ. Losses at the gene ends were 8 bases for V and 11 bases for J; bases not matched to a gene: 8. The CDR3 protein is CASTGTTRQYF. CDR3 DNA sequence: TGCGCCAGTACCGGGACTACGCGGCAGTATTTT.

The genes are TRBV19 and TRBJ1-6; 9 positions match TRBD1. V was clipped by 6 bases and J by 14 bases; unmatched bases: 29. The V gene's germline CDR1 is LNHDA and CDR2 SQIVND (reference sequence). This CDR3 is built from 20 residues. For the CDR3, the DNA is TGTGCCAGTAGGGCGCCCTTCGGACAGGGGCAAACCCCGGGTTTTTTAGCCCTCCACTTT. Residues: CASRAPFGQGQTPGFLALHF.

This clone has a single count. This chain links TRBV5-6 with TRBJ2-1; D unclear. CDR1 is SGHDT and CDR2 is YYEEEE in the germline V gene. V lost 0 bases and J lost 9, with 4 bases in between. The CDR3 loop spans 11 amino acids. CDR3 DNA: TGTGCCAGCAGCTTGGGCGGTGAGCAGTTCTTC. This gives the protein CASSLGGEQFF.

This clone was counted a few times. The CDR3 protein is CASSQDLTRGTEAFF. CDR3 DNA sequence: TGTGCCAGCAGCCAAGACCTCACCCGGGGCACTGAAGCTTTCTTT. The genes are TRBV4-2 and TRBJ1-1; D gene unclear. V was shortened by 0 bases and J by 4 bases, with 12 bases between the two germline ends. This CDR3 region has 15 residues. From germline, CDR1 is LGHNA and CDR2 YNFKEQ.